This is a list of T cell receptor beta chains from one sample in a study of T cells in localized non-small cell lung cancer. TCRdb's table, derived via immunoSEQ multiplex PCR, lists solely in-frame clones and lacks some. This sample carries 40,000 to 55,000 clones, less than 85% of them seen once, and the ten largest clones take 4.5% to 5.5%. The sample was PBMCs, taken before any cancer treatment. Every receptor here comes from a woman aged 35 to 70 with stage II lung adenocarcinoma. CDR3s include the opening cysteine and the closing phenylalanine or tryptophan. The D gene is left open where the match is weak. Clone size is given for some rows only: seen once, a few or many times, or a class if the clone is expanded.

abundance	d_gene	v_gene	j_gene	CDR3aa	CDR3nt
-	-	TRBV11-2	TRBJ1-6	CASSPETDYYSPLHF	TGTGCCAGCAGCCCAGAGACGGACTACTATTCACCCCTCCACTTT
-	-	TRBV29-1	TRBJ1-1	CSVEGHTEAFF	TGCAGCGTTGAAGGGCACACTGAAGCTTTCTTT
-	-	TRBV15	TRBJ2-2	CATSQVNTGELFF	TGTGCCACCAGCCAGGTGAACACCGGGGAGCTGTTTTTT
few	-	TRBV7-9	TRBJ1-1	CASSSQGMNTEAFF	TGTGCCAGCAGCTCCCAGGGAATGAACACTGAAGCTTTCTTT
-	-	TRBV6-5	TRBJ2-7	CATNRGAGSYEQYF	TGTGCCACCAATCGGGGGGCAGGCTCCTACGAGCAGTACTTC
-	-	TRBV7-3	TRBJ1-2	CASSPSGTKASGYTF	TGTGCCAGCAGCCCCTCCGGGACAAAGGCGAGTGGCTACACCTTC
-	-	TRBV6-1	TRBJ2-2	CASSDGTLNTGELFF	TGTGCCAGCAGTGATGGGACACTAAACACCGGGGAGCTGTTTTTT
-	-	TRBV6-6	TRBJ1-4	CASSLTENEKLFF	TGTGCCAGCAGCCTAACGGAGAATGAAAAACTGTTTTTT
many	-	TRBV2	TRBJ2-7	CASSFQFYEQYF	TGTGCCAGCAGTTTCCAGTTCTACGAGCAGTACTTC
-	-	TRBV6-4	TRBJ2-2	CASSATPGTGELFF	TGTGCCAGCAGTGCGACCCCGGGAACCGGGGAGCTGTTTTTT
-	-	TRBV19	TRBJ1-5	CASSIEADQPQHF	TGTGCCAGTAGTATAGAGGCAGATCAGCCCCAGCATTTT
-	-	TRBV12-5	TRBJ1-5	CASGLAGFQPQHF	TGTGCTAGTGGTTTGGCCGGTTTTCAGCCCCAGCATTTT
-	-	TRBV18	TRBJ1-3	CASSPTAPPNTIYF	TGTGCCAGCTCACCGACAGCTCCCCCAAACACCATATATTTT
once	-	TRBV5-5	TRBJ1-1	CASSLSGGMNTEAFF	TGTGCCAGCAGCTTGTCCGGGGGAATGAACACTGAAGCTTTCTTT
-	-	TRBV5-1	TRBJ2-6	CASSLVGRGRSGANVLTF	TGCGCCAGCAGCTTGGTGGGCAGGGGCAGGTCTGGGGCCAACGTCCTGACTTTC
-	TRBD2	TRBV6-1	TRBJ2-5	CASREGPGGPSETQYF	TGTGCCAGCAGGGAAGGGCCGGGGGGGCCATCCGAGACCCAGTACTTC
-	-	TRBV30	TRBJ1-1	CAWSVREGDTAFF	TGTGCCTGGAGTGTACGGGAGGGCGATACCGCTTTCTTT
few	-	TRBV29-1	TRBJ1-4	CSVEDRGGPRF	TGCAGCGTTGAAGATCGGGGGGGTCCTCGTTTT
-	-	TRBV10-3	TRBJ2-7	CAISEETGLTYEQYF	TGTGCCATCAGTGAAGAAACAGGCCTCACCTACGAGCAGTACTTC
-	-	TRBV18	TRBJ1-5	CASSRQGRTGNQPQHF	TGTGCCAGCTCACGGCAGGGTAGAACGGGTAATCAGCCCCAGCATTTT
-	-	TRBV18	TRBJ1-4	CASSPSPIAQGEKLFF	TGTGCCAGCTCACCATCGCCAATTGCGCAGGGTGAAAAACTGTTTTTT
-	-	TRBV6-1	TRBJ1-5	CASSEALRTANQPQHF	TGTGCCAGCAGTGAAGCGCTAAGGACAGCTAATCAGCCCCAGCATTTT
few	-	TRBV7-6	TRBJ2-3	CASSLRGASTDTQYF	TGTGCCAGCAGCTTACGCGGGGCTAGCACAGATACGCAGTATTTT
-	TRBD1	TRBV11-1	TRBJ2-3	CASRPIPGQGIDTQYF	TGTGCCAGCAGGCCTATACCGGGACAGGGGATAGATACGCAGTATTTT
-	-	TRBV30	TRBJ1-6	CAWTADSYNSPLHF	TGTGCCTGGACCGCGGACTCCTATAATTCACCCCTCCACTTT
few	TRBD2	TRBV9	TRBJ2-1	CASSVEQLAGGLGNEQFF	TGTGCCAGCAGCGTAGAACAACTAGCGGGGGGGCTGGGTAATGAGCAGTTCTTC
-	-	TRBV2	TRBJ1-3	CASSEGRSGNTIYF	TGTGCCAGCAGTGAAGGTCGCTCTGGAAACACCATATATTTT
-	-	TRBV5-3	TRBJ1-4	CARSGLRGAGEKLFF	TGTGCCAGAAGCGGCTTAAGGGGGGCCGGGGAAAAACTGTTTTTT
-	TRBD1	TRBV6-1	TRBJ2-1	CASSVDRDNEQFF	TGTGCCAGCAGTGTAGACAGGGACAATGAGCAGTTCTTC
few	-	TRBV2	TRBJ1-1	CASSSGLNTEAFF	TGTGCCAGCAGTTCAGGGTTGAACACTGAAGCTTTCTTT
-	-	TRBV7-2	TRBJ1-1	CASSSQGGGNTEAFF	TGTGCCAGCAGCTCTCAAGGCGGGGGGAACACTGAAGCTTTCTTT
few	-	TRBV4-2	TRBJ1-1	CASSQVTNTEAFF	TGTGCCAGCAGCCAAGTGACGAACACTGAAGCTTTCTTT
-	-	TRBV7-2	TRBJ1-1	CASSARGTEAFF	TGTGCCAGCAGCGCCAGGGGAACTGAAGCTTTCTTT
-	TRBD1	TRBV29-1	TRBJ1-2	CSVEGTGDQHYGYTF	TGCAGCGTTGAGGGTACAGGGGATCAGCATTATGGCTACACCTTC
once	-	TRBV2	TRBJ1-1	CASSQERNTEAFF	TGTGCCAGCAGCCAGGAAAGGAACACTGAAGCTTTCTTT
-	TRBD2	TRBV19	TRBJ2-1	CASSIGTSGGRGNEQFF	TGTGCCAGTAGTATCGGGACTAGCGGGGGCCGGGGCAATGAGCAGTTCTTC
once	TRBD1	TRBV7-9	TRBJ1-4	CASSRGTVENEKLFF	TGTGCCAGCAGCCGAGGGACAGTCGAAAATGAAAAACTGTTTTTT
-	-	TRBV6-1	TRBJ1-5	CASSRGNQPQHF	TGTGCCAGCAGTAGGGGCAATCAGCCCCAGCATTTT
-	TRBD1	TRBV2	TRBJ1-1	CASSEGVGRTGDHMNTEAFF	TGTGCCAGCAGTGAAGGGGTGGGGAGGACAGGGGATCACATGAACACTGAAGCTTTCTTT
-	-	TRBV5-6	TRBJ2-5	CASSLAGDQETQYF	TGTGCCAGCAGCTTGGCCGGGGACCAAGAGACCCAGTACTTC
-	TRBD2	TRBV6-1	TRBJ2-3	CASSEWGGKTDTQYF	TGTGCCAGCAGTGAATGGGGAGGGAAGACAGATACGCAGTATTTT
-	TRBD1	TRBV28	TRBJ1-2	CTSSPRDSLYGYTF	TGTACCAGCAGTCCCCGGGACAGCCTCTATGGCTACACCTTC
-	TRBD1	TRBV6-5	TRBJ2-7	CASRTDRGSSYEQYF	TGTGCCAGCAGAACGGACAGGGGGAGCTCCTACGAGCAGTACTTC
few	-	TRBV18	TRBJ1-1	CASSPGTSGAEAFF	TGTGCCAGCTCACCCGGGACGTCTGGCGCTGAAGCTTTCTTT
-	-	TRBV11-3	TRBJ2-7	CASSSSPSYEQYF	TGTGCCAGCAGCTCCAGCCCCTCCTACGAGCAGTACTTC
-	-	TRBV5-1	TRBJ2-1	CASSLGTYNEQFF	TGCGCCAGCAGCTTGGGCACATACAATGAGCAGTTCTTC
-	-	TRBV6-5	TRBJ2-7	CASRAWDKSYEQYF	TGTGCCAGCAGGGCTTGGGACAAGAGCTACGAGCAGTACTTC
-	TRBD2	TRBV5-4	TRBJ2-1	CASSLARTSGVNEQFF	TGTGCCAGCAGCTTGGCAAGGACTAGCGGGGTTAATGAGCAGTTCTTC
-	TRBD2	TRBV7-2	TRBJ2-5	CASSSPGRDAETQYF	TGTGCCAGCAGCTCCCCGGGGAGGGACGCGGAGACCCAGTACTTC
-	TRBD2	TRBV19	TRBJ2-1	CASSITSGGAYNEQFF	TGTGCCAGTAGTATAACTAGCGGGGGGGCCTACAATGAGCAGTTCTTC
-	-	TRBV5-1	TRBJ1-4	CASSLDWQRTNEKLFF	TGCGCCAGCAGCTTGGATTGGCAGCGAACTAATGAAAAACTGTTTTTT
-	-	TRBV6-1	TRBJ2-7	CASLKTGTGNEQYF	TGTGCCAGCTTGAAAACCGGGACTGGCAACGAGCAGTACTTC
-	-	TRBV7-9	TRBJ2-5	CASSSFDQETQYF	TGTGCCAGCAGCTCCTTCGACCAAGAGACCCAGTACTTC
-	-	TRBV19	TRBJ1-2	CASSIKRGPDYGYTF	TGTGCCAGTAGTATTAAAAGGGGACCGGACTATGGCTACACCTTC